The 31 T cell receptor beta chains below all came from one sample that was sequenced in a study of CD8 T cells in Susac syndrome. Random hexamers were used to reverse transcribe an amount of roughly 0.45 to 1 ug RNA. In TCRdb, the immunoSEQ multiplex PCR reads were re-called with MiXCR into one record per CDR3 protein. The sample holds some 97,000 distinct CDR3 sequences, about 95% seen once. Sequences were obtained from CD8+ T cells from PBMCs. These receptors came from a human donor with Susac syndrome.

V and J are TRBV7-9 and TRBJ1-1, with no clear D. The germline V gene encodes CDR1 SEHNR and CDR2 FQNEAQ (reference sequence). There are 12 residues in the CDR3. The germline V and J ends were trimmed by 4 bases and 6 bases, with 9 bases remaining between them. In DNA, the CDR3 is TGTGCCAGCAGCTCCTCGGTCCCTGAAGCTTTCTTT. Amino acid sequence: CASSSSVPEAFF.

The chain links TRBV4-1 to TRBJ2-7; 8 nucleotides agree with TRBD1. CDR3 size: 14 residues. Unmatched junction bases numbered 5, after V lost 2 bases and J lost 5 bases. Germline loops: CDR1 MGHRA, CDR2 YSYEKL. Here the CDR3 reads CASSQTQTGDEQYF. Written as DNA, the CDR3 is TGCGCCAGCAGCCAAACTCAGACAGGGGACGAGCAGTACTTC.

This clonotype was recorded only once. As DNA, the CDR3 is TGCAGCGTTGAAATGGGGGACAGGGCCTTGAATGAGCAGTTCTTC. It codes for CSVEMGDRALNEQFF. J is TRBJ2-1 and V is TRBV29-1; 9 positions match TRBD1. J gave up 7 bases and V 2 bases, and 9 bases lay outside the gene matches. Germline CDR1 reads SQVTM; CDR2 reads ANQGSEA. This CDR3 spans 15 amino acids.

The chain couples TRBV29-1 to TRBJ2-7; 9 bases agree with TRBD1. The J segment lost 5 bases and the V segment lost 4 bases, leaving 3 bases of the junction unmatched. The CDR3 totals 12 residues. Per germline, CDR1 SQVTM and CDR2 ANQGSEA. CDR3 coding DNA: TGCAGCGTTGGGACAGGGGTCCACGAGCAGTACTTC. Translated: CSVGTGVHEQYF.

The rearrangement uses TRBV19 and TRBJ2-5; D is possibly TRBD2 (6 bases). V was shortened by 5 bases and J by 2 bases, with 15 bases between the two germline ends. The CDR3 is made up of 15 amino acids. Germline CDR1 reads LNHDA; CDR2 reads SQIVND (reference sequence). This CDR3 reads CASSFRDSLQETQYF. DNA of the CDR3: TGTGCCAGTAGTTTCCGGGACTCGTTACAAGAGACCCAGTACTTC. Full variable domain (remainder filled in from reference TRBV19 and TRBJ2-5): DGGITQSPKYLFRKEGQNVTLSCEQNLNHDAMYWYRQDPGQGLRLIYYSQIVNDFQKGDIAEGYSVSREKKESFPLTVTSAQKNPTAFYLCASSFRDSLQETQYFGPGTRLLVL.

J is TRBJ2-1 and V is TRBV29-1, with D tentatively TRBD1 or TRBD2 (5 bases each). The CDR3 extends over 13 amino acids. V lost 5 bases and J lost 6, with 14 bases in between. CDR1 and CDR2 from the germline V gene are SQVTM and ANQGSEA. CDR3 region: CSVPRDRGNEQFF. The CDR3 DNA sequence: TGCAGCGTTCCTCGGGATAGGGGCAATGAGCAGTTCTTC.

The chain links TRBV25-1 to TRBJ2-1; TRBD2 matches 7 bases. Germline assignment: CDR1 MGHDK and CDR2 SYGVNS. The CDR3 contains 13 residues. The V gene end was trimmed by 5 bases and the J gene end by 9 bases; junction bases not matched to a gene: 7. The CDR3 DNA follows: TGTGCCAGCAGTAGAGGGACTACTAGTGAGCAGTTCTTC. This encodes CASSRGTTSEQFF.

V gene TRBV28 combines with J gene TRBJ2-1; the match to TRBD2 covers 16 bases. After removal of 6 bases from V and 1 base from J, the junction contained 3 bases not matched to a gene. Germline-derived CDR1 and CDR2 are MDHEN and SYDVKM. The CDR3 extends over 17 amino acids. CDR3 bases: TGTGCCAGCAGACCGGGACTAGCGGGAGGGTCCTACAATGAGCAGTTCTTC. It is translated as CASRPGLAGGSYNEQFF.

The genes are TRBV19 and TRBJ1-1, with D uncertain. The CDR3 is 14 residues long. Trimming shortened V by 5 bases and J by 2 bases, and 12 bases separated the two germline ends. Germline CDR1 and CDR2: LNHDA and SQIVND (reference sequence). The CDR3 reads CASSHDTRNTEAFF. CDR3 sequence (DNA): TGTGCCAGTAGTCATGACACGAGAAACACTGAAGCTTTCTTT.

The V and J genes are TRBV6-4 and TRBJ2-1, with 14 nucleotides matching TRBD2. The CDR3 is 15 residues long. Germline V gives CDR1 MRHNA, CDR2 SNTAGT. The V segment lost 2 bases and the J segment 8 bases; nucleotides outside the gene matches: 2. The CDR3 DNA reads TGTGCCAGCAGTGACCGACTAGCGGGAGGGGATGAGCAGTTCTTC. This sequence encodes CASSDRLAGGDEQFF.

This chain links TRBV7-9 with TRBJ1-1; TRBD1 might be the D (5 bases). Germline assignment: CDR1 SEHNR and CDR2 FQNEAQ (reference sequence). The CDR3 has 14 amino acids. The germline V and J ends were trimmed by 5 bases and 7 bases, with 17 bases remaining between them. The CDR3 DNA follows: TGTGCCAGCAGCCCCCCGACGACAGCAGATGAAGCTTTCTTT. This gives the protein CASSPPTTADEAFF.

The V gene is TRBV5-1, the J gene TRBJ2-5, with D maybe TRBD2 (5 bases). From germline, CDR1 is SGHRS and CDR2 YFSETQ. The CDR3 contains 16 residues. Deletions cut 4 bases from V and 5 bases from J, with 21 bases between. CDR3 bases: TGCGCCAGCAGCCTGTTTCTCTCAGGAGGAGTGGAGACCCAGTACTTC. The encoded protein is CASSLFLSGGVETQYF. Complete variable domain (other parts from reference TRBV5-1 and TRBJ2-5): KAGVTQTPRYLIKTRGQQVTLSCSPISGHRSVSWYQQTPGQGLQFLFEYFSETQRNKGNFPGRFSGRQFSNSRSEMNVSTLELGDSALYLCASSLFLSGGVETQYFGPGTRLLVL.

The V and J genes are TRBV25-1 and TRBJ2-6, with 7 bases that match TRBD1. Germline loops: CDR1 MGHDK, CDR2 SYGVNS. J gave up 0 bases and V 4 bases, and 9 bases lay outside the gene matches. This CDR3 comprises 18 residues. This chain's CDR3 is CASSGTGDRSSGANVLTF. Written as DNA, the CDR3 is TGTGCCAGCAGTGGAACAGGGGATCGAAGCTCTGGGGCCAACGTCCTGACTTTC.

The chain has TRBV20-1 and TRBJ2-1; D remains ambiguous. With 3 bases removed from V and 10 bases from J, the gap between germline ends came to 7 bases. CDR1 is DFQATT, CDR2 SNEGSKA, per germline (reference sequence). The length of the CDR3 is 10 residues. For the CDR3, the DNA is TGCAGTGCTAGGCCTGGGGAGCAGTTCTTC. Protein: CSARPGEQFF.

CDR3 DNA: TGTGCCAGCAGCCATGCCGACGGGGGGATTTCCTACGAGCAGTACTTC. Translated: CASSHADGGISYEQYF. The rearrangement joins TRBV4-2 to TRBJ2-7, with 7 bases lining up with TRBD2. Trimming cost V 3 bases and J 1 base; bases outside gene matches: 9. CDR1 is LGHNA, CDR2 YNFKEQ, per germline. This CDR3 is built from 16 residues.

In the case of this clonotype: One end of the junction fails to match germline, which may point to a read error. The rearrangement uses TRBV15 and TRBJ1-6; unclear D gene. The CDR3 covers 13 residues. Germline loops: CDR1 LNHNV, CDR2 YYDKDF (reference sequence). The CDR3 DNA reads as TGTGCCACCAGCAGGGTAAATAACTCACCCCTCCACTTT. Amino acids: CATSRVNNSPLHF.

V usage is TRBV27 and J usage is TRBJ2-1; D is unresolved. The V and J ends lost 3 bases and 7 bases respectively, with 1 base between them. There are 10 residues in the CDR3. Germline V gene data show CDR1 as MNHEY and CDR2 as SMNVEV (reference sequence). The CDR3 DNA follows: TGTGCCAGCAGTTTGAATGAGCAGTTCTTC. Its protein is CASSLNEQFF.

The chain joins TRBV11-3 to TRBJ2-1; D is perhaps TRBD1 or TRBD2 (5 bases each). V shed 0 bases and J shed 3 bases, with 9 bases lying between them. Germline loops: CDR1 SGHNT, CDR2 YENEEA. The CDR3 extends over 15 amino acids. The CDR3 protein is CASSLEGDLYNEQFF. Written as DNA, the CDR3 is TGTGCCAGCAGCTTAGAAGGGGACCTCTACAATGAGCAGTTCTTC. Based on the CDR3 plus reference TRBV11-3 and TRBJ2-1, the full variable domain is EAGVVQSPRYKIIEKKQPVAFWCNPISGHNTLYWYLQNLGQGPELLIRYENEEAVDDSQLPKDRFSAERLKGVDSTLKIQPAELGDSAVYLCASSLEGDLYNEQFFGPGTRLTVL.

The chain joins TRBV15 to TRBJ1-1; D is unclear. Germline CDR1 and CDR2: LNHNV and YYDKDF (reference sequence). V was clipped by 0 bases and J by 8 bases, with 7 bases between them. The CDR3 length is 12 residues. The CDR3 coding sequence is TGTGCCACCAGCAGAGAGCCCGGAGAAGCTTTCTTT. This gives the protein CATSREPGEAFF.

V and J are TRBV20-1 and TRBJ2-1; D is ambiguous. The CDR3 has 14 residues. Trimming took 0 bases from V and 3 from J, leaving 9 bases between them. Germline lookup yields CDR1 DFQATT and CDR2 SNEGSKA (reference sequence). This chain's CDR3 is CSARDDRSYNEQFF. CDR3 coding DNA: TGCAGTGCTAGAGATGATCGGAGCTACAATGAGCAGTTCTTC.

V gene TRBV29-1 combines with J gene TRBJ2-1; 11 nucleotides match TRBD2. This CDR3 contains 16 residues. Germline assignment: CDR1 SQVTM and CDR2 ANQGSEA. The J segment lost 4 bases and the V segment lost 0 bases, leaving 5 bases of the junction unmatched. CDR3 protein: CSVEEPGLAEYNEQFF. The CDR3, as DNA: TGCAGCGTTGAAGAACCGGGACTAGCGGAATACAATGAGCAGTTCTTC.

The V gene is TRBV7-9, the J gene TRBJ2-7; possibly TRBD1 for D (6 bases). The germline V gene encodes CDR1 SEHNR and CDR2 FQNEAQ (reference sequence). V was trimmed by 5 bases and J by 13 bases, leaving 15 bases between them. The CDR3 extends over 11 amino acids. CDR3 coding DNA: TGTGCCAGCAGCAACGCCGGGACAATCTACTTC. It encodes CASSNAGTIYF.

The chain has TRBV24-1 and TRBJ2-1, with 7 bases lining up with TRBD1. V trimming: 5 bases; J trimming: 0 bases; junction bases outside the gene matches: 6. Germline loops: CDR1 KGHDR, CDR2 SFDVKD. The CDR3 loop spans 16 amino acids. The CDR3 spells CATSAGQVSSYNEQFF. The CDR3 DNA follows: TGTGCCACCAGTGCCGGACAGGTTAGCTCCTACAATGAGCAGTTCTTC.

This sequence joins TRBV28 and TRBJ2-1; no firm D call. This CDR3 is built from 11 residues. Between the trimmed V and J ends, which lost 3 bases and 8 bases, there was a span of 5 bases. Looked up from germline, CDR1 is MDHEN and CDR2 is SYDVKM. The CDR3 DNA reads as TGTGCCAGCAGTTTGGGCCATGAGCAGTTCTTC. It codes for CASSLGHEQFF.

V and J are TRBV20-1 and TRBJ2-5, with TRBD2 matching 7 bases. V dropped 3 bases and J dropped 5; count of bases not matched to a gene: 9. The germline gives CDR1 DFQATT, CDR2 SNEGSKA (reference sequence). This CDR3 is 14 amino acids long. The CDR3 reads CSASLGRELETQYF. CDR3 nucleotide sequence: TGCAGTGCTAGCCTTGGGCGGGAGCTCGAGACCCAGTACTTC.

This clonotype has a single count. The chain combines TRBV7-9 with TRBJ2-3; TRBD2 matches at 7 bases. J lost 3 bases, V lost 1 base, and 10 bases had no gene match. The CDR3 has 17 amino acids. From germline, CDR1 is SEHNR and CDR2 FQNEAQ (reference sequence). CDR3 in DNA: TGTGCCAGCAGCTTAGTTTTGGTGTCTAGCGGTACAGATACGCAGTATTTT. It codes for CASSLVLVSSGTDTQYF.

V usage is TRBV9 and J usage is TRBJ2-4; 7 nucleotides line up with TRBD2. The CDR3 runs to 14 residues. Looked up from germline, CDR1 is SGDLS and CDR2 is YYNGEE. Unmatched junction bases numbered 4, after V lost 0 bases and J lost 7 bases. CDR3 residues: CASSVAREGNIQYF. The CDR3, as DNA: TGTGCCAGCAGCGTAGCGAGGGAGGGGAACATTCAGTACTTC.

The rearrangement joins TRBV3-1 to TRBJ1-2; 8 bases align to TRBD1. V lost 1 base, J lost 6 bases, and 7 bases stayed unmatched. Per germline, CDR1 LGHDT and CDR2 YNNKEL (reference sequence). The CDR3 has 15 amino acids. CDR3: CASSQGTGLWDGYTF. The DNA of the CDR3 is TGTGCCAGCAGCCAAGGGACAGGGCTGTGGGATGGCTACACCTTC. The complete variable domain, with remaining parts taken from reference TRBV3-1 and TRBJ1-2, reads DTAVSQTPKYLVTQMGNDKSIKCEQNLGHDTMYWYKQDSKKFLKIMFSYNNKELIINETVPNRFSPKSPDKAHLNLHINSLELGDSAVYFCASSQGTGLWDGYTFGSGTRLTVV.

This clonotype has just one count. The chain uses TRBV5-1 and TRBJ2-7, with D perhaps TRBD1 (6 bases). The CDR3 loop spans 12 amino acids. CDR1 and CDR2 from the germline V gene are SGHRS and YFSETQ. V lost 4 bases and J 7 bases, leaving 12 bases between the germline ends. CDR3 in amino acids: CASSNGQREQYF. CDR3 in DNA: TGCGCCAGCAGCAATGGACAGAGGGAGCAGTACTTC.

This rearrangement joins TRBV27 to TRBJ1-1; the D gene is possibly TRBD1 (5 bases). The V end was cut by 5 bases, the J end by 7 bases, with 14 bases between. CDR3 length: 13 amino acids. Germline V CDR1 and CDR2: MNHEY, SMNVEV (reference sequence). The CDR3: CASSPGAHREAFF. DNA for the CDR3: TGTGCCAGCAGTCCCGGGGCCCACCGTGAAGCTTTCTTT.

The chain uses TRBV5-1 and TRBJ2-1; 10 nucleotides match TRBD1. CDR1 is SGHRS and CDR2 is YFSETQ in the germline V gene. The CDR3 extends over 16 amino acids. V shed 2 bases and J 6 bases; nucleotides not matched to a gene: 8. The CDR3 DNA is TGCGCCAGCAGCTTAAGACGGACAGGGGGTAGCAATGAGCAGTTCTTC. Protein: CASSLRRTGGSNEQFF.